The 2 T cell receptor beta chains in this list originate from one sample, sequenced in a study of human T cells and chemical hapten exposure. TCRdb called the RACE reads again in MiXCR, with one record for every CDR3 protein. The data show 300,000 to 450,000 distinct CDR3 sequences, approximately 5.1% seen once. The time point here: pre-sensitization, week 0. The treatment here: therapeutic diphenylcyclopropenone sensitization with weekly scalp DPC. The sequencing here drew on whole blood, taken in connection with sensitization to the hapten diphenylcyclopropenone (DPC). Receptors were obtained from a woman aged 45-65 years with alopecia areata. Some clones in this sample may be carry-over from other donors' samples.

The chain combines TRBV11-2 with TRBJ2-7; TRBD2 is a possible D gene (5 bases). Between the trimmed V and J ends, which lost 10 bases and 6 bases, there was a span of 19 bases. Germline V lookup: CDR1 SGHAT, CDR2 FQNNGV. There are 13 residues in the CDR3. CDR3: CATLRVGGGEQYF. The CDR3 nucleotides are TGTGCCACCCTAAGGGTCGGAGGTGGCGAGCAGTACTTC.

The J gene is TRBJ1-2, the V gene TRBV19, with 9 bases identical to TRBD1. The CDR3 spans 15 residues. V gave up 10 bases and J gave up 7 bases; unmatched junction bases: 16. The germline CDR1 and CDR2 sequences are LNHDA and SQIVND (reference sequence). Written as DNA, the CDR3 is TGTGCCACCACTTTCTCGGGACAGGGATTGGGTGGCTACACCTTC. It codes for CATTFSGQGLGGYTF.